This T cell receptor beta chain is drawn from a study of CD8+ T cells in alopecia areata. Study-wide results and caveats: Patients shared TCRs less clearly than mice did, possibly for HLA-related reasons.

Sampling of alopecia areata patients yielded lesional scalp punch biopsies as well as peripheral blood. The germline V and J ends were trimmed by 2 bases and 1 base, with 5 bases remaining between them. Germline CDR1 is MNHEY and CDR2 is SVGAGI. The CDR3 contains 13 residues. TCR sequencing used cDNA made by reverse transcription of extracted RNA. Assay: immunoSEQ multiplex PCR; the TCRdb copy retains only in-frame clones and omits some. The table lists about 23,000 clones, 40% to 65% of them singletons. As concerns this clone: Its antigen is unknown.

This chain links TRBV6-5 with TRBJ1-1, with D unresolved. This clonotype was obtained from a human donor with alopecia areata. Material: NKG2D-high CD8+ T cells sorted from blood. Here the CDR3 reads CASSYAGNTEAFF. The CDR3 bases are TGTGCCAGCAGTTACGCGGGGAACACTGAAGCTTTCTTT.